This record covers a single T cell receptor beta chain. What it binds is unknown. PCR primers comprised 60 Vbeta and 13 Jbeta primers. The repertoire was sequenced with immunoSEQ multiplex PCR; TCRdb's copy has only in-frame clones and lacks some. The table includes more than 85,000 clones, around a tenth detected once. Germline loops: CDR1 SGHTA, CDR2 FQGNSA. V lost 5 bases and J lost 5, with 20 bases in between. This CDR3 comprises 16 residues. The sample belongs to a study of cytomegalovirus exposure and HLA in healthy donors. Findings and caveats of the study: Rare TCR sequences dominated, though some public TCRs recurred in many donors. Being productive about 87% or about 30% of the time was typical of most TCR beta V segments in an earlier analysis. Reportedly, HLA-A and HLA-B alleles of most subjects were accurately predicted from TCR beta.

The rearrangement links TRBV7-2 to TRBJ2-3; a possible D gene is TRBD2 (6 bases). The clonotype originates from a man aged 45-65 years in good health and CMV-seropositive. Sequencing was done on a sample of PBMCs. CDR3 amino acids: CASSREPSVGRDTQYF. The CDR3 nucleotides read TGTGCCAGCAGCCGGGAGCCAAGCGTCGGGAGAGATACGCAGTATTTT.